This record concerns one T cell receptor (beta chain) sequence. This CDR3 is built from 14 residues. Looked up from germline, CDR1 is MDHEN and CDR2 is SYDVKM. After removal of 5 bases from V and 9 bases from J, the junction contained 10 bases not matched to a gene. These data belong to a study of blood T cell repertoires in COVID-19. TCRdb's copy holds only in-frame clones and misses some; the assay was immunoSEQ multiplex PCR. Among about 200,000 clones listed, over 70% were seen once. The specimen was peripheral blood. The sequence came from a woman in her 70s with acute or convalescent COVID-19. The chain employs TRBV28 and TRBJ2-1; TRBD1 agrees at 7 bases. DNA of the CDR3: TGTGCCAGCAGTCCCCCCCCGACAGGGTTTGAGCAGTTCTTC. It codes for CASSPPPTGFEQFF.